The entry below describes one T cell receptor (beta chain). This sample stems from a study of siplizumab effects on memory and regulatory T cells. Sequencing used immunoSEQ multiplex PCR; TCRdb keeps in-frame clones, though not all of them. There are about 46,000 clones in the sample; more than 85% occur only once, and roughly 18% lies in the top ten. Germline values: CDR1 LGHNA, CDR2 YNFKEQ. V lost 2 bases and J lost 5, with 24 bases in between. CDR3 length: 19 amino acids. V usage is TRBV4-2 and J usage is TRBJ1-4, with D maybe TRBD1 (5 bases). The TCR originated in a human donor in good health. The sequenced sample consisted of CD8+ T cells sorted from blood. CDR3 sequence: CASSQLMSQGMSRNEKLFF. In DNA form, the CDR3 reads TGTGCCAGCAGCCAACTAATGTCTCAGGGCATGAGTAGGAATGAAAAACTGTTTTTT.